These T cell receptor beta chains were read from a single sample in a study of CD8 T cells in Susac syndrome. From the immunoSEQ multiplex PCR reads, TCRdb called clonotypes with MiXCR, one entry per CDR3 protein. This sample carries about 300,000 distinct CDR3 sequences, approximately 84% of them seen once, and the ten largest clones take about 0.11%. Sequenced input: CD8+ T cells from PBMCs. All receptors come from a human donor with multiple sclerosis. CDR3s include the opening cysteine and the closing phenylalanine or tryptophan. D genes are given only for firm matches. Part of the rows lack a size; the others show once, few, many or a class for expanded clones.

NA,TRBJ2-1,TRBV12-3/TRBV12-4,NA,TGTGCCAGCAGTTTGGTCACGGGCTCCTACAATGAGCAGTTCTTC,CASSLVTGSYNEQFF
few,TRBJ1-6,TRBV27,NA,TGTGCCAGCACCGAGGGGGGAAGGAGTTCACCCCTCCACTTT,CASTEGGRSSPLHF
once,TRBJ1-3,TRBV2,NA,TGTGCCAGCAGTGAACTGAGCCCATCAACTGGAAACACCATATATTTT,CASSELSPSTGNTIYF
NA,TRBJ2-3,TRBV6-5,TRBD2,TGTGCCAGCGAGCGGGGCTTGGGCACAGATACGCAGTATTTT,CASERGLGTDTQYF
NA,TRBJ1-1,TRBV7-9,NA,TGTGCCAGCAGCTCCCGGGGTGAAGCTTTCTTT,CASSSRGEAFF
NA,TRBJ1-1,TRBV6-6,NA,TGTGCCAGCAGTTACTCAGCAGGCGTAGGAACTGAAGCTTTCTTT,CASSYSAGVGTEAFF
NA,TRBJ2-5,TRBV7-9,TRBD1,TGTGCCAGCAGCCCAATGGACAGGCCGTTGGAGACCCAGTACTTC,CASSPMDRPLETQYF
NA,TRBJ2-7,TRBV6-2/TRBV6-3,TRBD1,TGTGCCAGCAGATCCGGGACAGGAAGGTCTACCGAGCAGTACTTC,CASRSGTGRSTEQYF
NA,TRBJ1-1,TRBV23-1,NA,TGCGCCAGCAGTCAATCTGGGGGAACGGGACACCCGAACACTGAAGCTTTCTTT,CASSQSGGTGHPNTEAFF
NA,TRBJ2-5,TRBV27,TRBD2,TGTGCCAGCAGTCCAGACACGGGACTAGCGGGAGGGGAGACCCAGTACTTC,CASSPDTGLAGGETQYF
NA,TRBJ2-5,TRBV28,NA,TGTGCCAGCACCGCTACCGAGGGGCTGAGAAGAGAGACCCAGTACTTC,CASTATEGLRRETQYF
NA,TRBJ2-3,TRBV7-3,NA,TGTGCCAGCAGCCTCTCTAGGGGAAATACGCAGTATTTT,CASSLSRGNTQYF
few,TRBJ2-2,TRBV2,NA,TGTGCCAGCACGGGAACCGGGGAGCTGTTTTTT,CASTGTGELFF
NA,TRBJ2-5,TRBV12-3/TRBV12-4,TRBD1,TGTGCCAGCGCCGCCCGGGACAGGGGCGAAGAGACCCAGTACTTC,CASAARDRGEETQYF
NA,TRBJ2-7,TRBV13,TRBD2,TGTGCCAGCAGCCTACGGGGGGGAGTGCGCCCCTACGAGCAGTACTTC,CASSLRGGVRPYEQYF
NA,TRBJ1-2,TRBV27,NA,TGTGCCAGCAGTTTACGGGGGGACTATGGCTACACCTTC,CASSLRGDYGYTF
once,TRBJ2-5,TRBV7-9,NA,TGTGCCAGCAGCCCCGGACACAAGTACCAAGAGACCCAGTACTTC,CASSPGHKYQETQYF
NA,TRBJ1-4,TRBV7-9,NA,TGTGCCAGCAGCTTGACTAATGAAAAACTGTTTTTT,CASSLTNEKLFF
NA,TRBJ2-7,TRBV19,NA,TGTGCCAGTAGTATAGACAGGGAAACCTACGAGCAGTACTTC,CASSIDRETYEQYF
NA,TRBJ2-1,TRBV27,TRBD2,TGTGCCAGCAGTCCATCTAGCGGGAGGGCCCCTGAGCAGTTCTTC,CASSPSSGRAPEQFF
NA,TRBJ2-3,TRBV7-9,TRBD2,TGTGCCAGCAGCCCGCACCGACTAGCGACCGCTACAGATACGCAGTATTTT,CASSPHRLATATDTQYF
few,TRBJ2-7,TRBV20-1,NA,TGCAGTGCTATACAGGGAGGCGAGCAGTACTTC,CSAIQGGEQYF
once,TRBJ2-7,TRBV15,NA,TGTGCCACCAGCAGTGGAACGGGACTTCTATACGAGCAGTACTTC,CATSSGTGLLYEQYF
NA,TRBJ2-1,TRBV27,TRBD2,TGTGCCAGCAGTCACGGGACTAGCGGGACGAATGAGCAGTTCTTC,CASSHGTSGTNEQFF
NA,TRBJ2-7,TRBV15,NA,TGTGCCACCAGCAGAGATTGGGGTGTCAAAGACGAGCAGTACTTC,CATSRDWGVKDEQYF
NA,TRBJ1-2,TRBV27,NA,TGTGCCAGCAGTTTATTCCCGCCGACGGACTATGGCTACACCTTC,CASSLFPPTDYGYTF
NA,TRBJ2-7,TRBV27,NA,TGTGCCAGCACCGCCCGACCTCACAGGGCAGGTGGATCCTACGAGCAGTACTTC,CASTARPHRAGGSYEQYF
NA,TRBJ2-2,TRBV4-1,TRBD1,TGCGCCAGCAGCCGCCCGGGACAGGGTTTAGTGGAGCTGTTTTTT,CASSRPGQGLVELFF
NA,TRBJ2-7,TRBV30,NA,TGTGCCTGGAGTCCAAACAGGGCTGGGCAGTACTTC,CAWSPNRAGQYF
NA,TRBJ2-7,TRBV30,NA,TGTGCCTGGAGTTCCGGGACGGCGGTCTACGAGCAGTACTTC,CAWSSGTAVYEQYF
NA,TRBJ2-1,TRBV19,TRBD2,TGTGCCAGTAGTATCGCACTAGCGGACAATGAGCAGTTCTTC,CASSIALADNEQFF
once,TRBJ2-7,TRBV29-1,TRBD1,TGCAGCGTTGAAACCCGGACAGGGGTAACCTACGAGCAGTACTTC,CSVETRTGVTYEQYF
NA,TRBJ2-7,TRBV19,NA,TGTGCCAGTAGTATGACGGCAGGGCCCTACGAGCAGTACTTC,CASSMTAGPYEQYF
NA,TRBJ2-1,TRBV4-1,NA,TGCGCCAGCAGCCAAGAGACTCTAAGTACAGTCAATGAGCAGTTCTTC,CASSQETLSTVNEQFF
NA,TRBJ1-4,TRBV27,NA,TGTGCCAGCAGCCGGGCCCATAGTGAAAAACTGTTTTTT,CASSRAHSEKLFF
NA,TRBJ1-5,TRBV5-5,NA,TGTGCCAGCAGCTTGGGAGACGCCGGCCGGGAGGGCAATCAGCCCCAGCATTTT,CASSLGDAGREGNQPQHF
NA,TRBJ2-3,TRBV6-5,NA,TGTGCCAGCGGTTATGGGGGAGGCACAGATACGCAGTATTTT,CASGYGGGTDTQYF